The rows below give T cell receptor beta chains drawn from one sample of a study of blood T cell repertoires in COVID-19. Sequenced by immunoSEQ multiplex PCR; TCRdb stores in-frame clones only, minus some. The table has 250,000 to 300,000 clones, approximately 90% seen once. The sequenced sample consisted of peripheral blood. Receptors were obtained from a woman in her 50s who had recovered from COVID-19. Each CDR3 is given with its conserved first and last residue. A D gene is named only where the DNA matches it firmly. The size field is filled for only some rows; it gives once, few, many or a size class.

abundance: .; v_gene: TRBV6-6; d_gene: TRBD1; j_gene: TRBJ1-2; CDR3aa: CASSMDRDGGYTF; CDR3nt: TGTGCCAGCTCCATGGACAGGGACGGCGGCTACACCTTC
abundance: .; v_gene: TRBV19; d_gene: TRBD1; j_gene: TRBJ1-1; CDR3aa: CASSHRDRNTEAFF; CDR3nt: TGTGCCAGTAGTCACCGGGACAGGAACACTGAAGCTTTCTTT
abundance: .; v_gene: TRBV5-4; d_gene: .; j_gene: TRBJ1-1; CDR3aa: CASSLTPRGSTEAFF; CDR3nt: TGTGCCAGCAGCTTGACCCCACGGGGTAGCACTGAAGCTTTCTTT
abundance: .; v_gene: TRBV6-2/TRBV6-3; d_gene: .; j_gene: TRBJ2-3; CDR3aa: CASSYSGLQTDTQYF; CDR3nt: TGTGCCAGCAGTTACAGTGGACTACAAACAGATACGCAGTATTTT
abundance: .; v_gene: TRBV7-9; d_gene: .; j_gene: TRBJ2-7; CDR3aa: CASSFESMPIYEQYF; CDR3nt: TGTGCCAGCAGCTTTGAGAGTATGCCGATATACGAGCAGTACTTC
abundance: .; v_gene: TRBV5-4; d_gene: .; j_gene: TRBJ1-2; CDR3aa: CASSLTFSGTLGGYTF; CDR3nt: TGTGCCAGCAGCCTGACGTTTTCCGGGACATTAGGAGGCTACACCTTC
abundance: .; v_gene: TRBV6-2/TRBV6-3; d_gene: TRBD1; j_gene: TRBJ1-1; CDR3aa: CASSLRTIQGDTEAFF; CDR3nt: TGTGCCAGCAGTTTACGGACGATACAGGGGGACACTGAAGCTTTCTTT
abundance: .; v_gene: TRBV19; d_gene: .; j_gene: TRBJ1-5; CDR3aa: CASRKPTGAGGNQPQHF; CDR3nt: TGTGCCAGTAGGAAACCCACAGGAGCGGGGGGCAATCAGCCCCAGCATTTT
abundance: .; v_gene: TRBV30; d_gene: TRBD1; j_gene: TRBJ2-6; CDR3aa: CAADHGQGDSGANVLTF; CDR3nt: TGTGCCGCCGACCACGGACAGGGCGACTCTGGGGCCAACGTCCTGACTTTC
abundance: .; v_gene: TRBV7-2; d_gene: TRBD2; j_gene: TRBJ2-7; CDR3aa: CASSLEGLASYEQYF; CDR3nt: TGTGCCAGCAGCTTGGAAGGACTAGCGAGTTACGAGCAGTACTTC
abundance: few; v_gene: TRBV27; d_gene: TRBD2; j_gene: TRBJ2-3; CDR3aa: CASSSGGSTDTQYF; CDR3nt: TGTGCCAGCAGTTCCGGGGGGAGCACAGATACGCAGTATTTT
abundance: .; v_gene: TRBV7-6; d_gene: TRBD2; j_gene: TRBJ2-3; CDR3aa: CASSLGSGRVGDTQYF; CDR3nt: TGTGCCAGCAGCTTAGGGAGCGGGAGGGTTGGAGATACGCAGTATTTT
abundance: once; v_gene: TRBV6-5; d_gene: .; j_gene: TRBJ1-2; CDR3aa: CASSLSGGQNYGYTF; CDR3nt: TGTGCCAGCAGTCTCTCCGGGGGTCAGAACTATGGCTACACCTTC
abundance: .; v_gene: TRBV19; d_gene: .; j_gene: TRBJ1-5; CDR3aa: CASSPWEGNQPQHF; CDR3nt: TGTGCCAGTAGTCCCTGGGAGGGCAATCAGCCCCAGCATTTT
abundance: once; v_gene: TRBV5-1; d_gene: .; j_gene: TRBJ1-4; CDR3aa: CASSLGGINEKLFF; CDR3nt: TGCGCCAGCAGCTTGGGCGGGATTAATGAAAAACTGTTTTTT
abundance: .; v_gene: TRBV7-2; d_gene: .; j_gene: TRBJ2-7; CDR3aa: CASSTLVGGLEQYF; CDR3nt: TGTGCCAGCAGCACCCTTGTCGGGGGTCTTGAGCAGTACTTC
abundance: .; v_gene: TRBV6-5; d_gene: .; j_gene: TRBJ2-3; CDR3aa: CASRPAGVSFGTQYF; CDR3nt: TGTGCCAGCAGGCCCGCAGGGGTCTCTTTCGGTACGCAGTATTTT
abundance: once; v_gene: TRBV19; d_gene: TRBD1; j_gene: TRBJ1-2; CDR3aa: CASSIDLGTGVRLYGYTF; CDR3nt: TGTGCCAGTAGTATAGATCTCGGGACAGGGGTGAGACTTTATGGCTACACCTTC
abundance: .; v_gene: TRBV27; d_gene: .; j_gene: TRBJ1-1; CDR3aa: CASSLGGWTEAFF; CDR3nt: TGTGCCAGCAGTTTAGGGGGCTGGACTGAAGCTTTCTTT
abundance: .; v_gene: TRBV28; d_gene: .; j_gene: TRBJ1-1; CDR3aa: CASSLTGGDDEAFF; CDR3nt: TGTGCCAGCAGTTTGACCGGGGGAGATGATGAAGCTTTCTTT
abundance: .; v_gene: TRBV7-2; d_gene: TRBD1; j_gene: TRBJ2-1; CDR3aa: CASRFGDRGPNEQFF; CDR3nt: TGTGCCAGCAGATTCGGGGACAGGGGGCCCAATGAGCAGTTCTTC
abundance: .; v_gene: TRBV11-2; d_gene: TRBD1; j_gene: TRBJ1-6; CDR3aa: CASSLSRQGSYNSPLHF; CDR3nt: TGTGCCAGCAGCTTATCGAGACAGGGGTCCTATAATTCACCCCTCCACTTT
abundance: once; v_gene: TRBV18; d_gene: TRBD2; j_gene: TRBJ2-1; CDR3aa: CASSPTDRLAGLPNEQFF; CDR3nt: TGTGCCAGCTCACCCACCGATCGTCTAGCGGGGCTCCCCAATGAGCAGTTCTTC
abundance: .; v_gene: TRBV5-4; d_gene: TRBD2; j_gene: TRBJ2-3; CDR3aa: CASSLAVTSVSTDTQYF; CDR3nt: TGTGCCAGCAGCTTGGCCGTAACTAGCGTTAGCACAGATACGCAGTATTTT
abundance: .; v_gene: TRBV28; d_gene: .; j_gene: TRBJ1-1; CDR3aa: CASPPGRGRSEAFF; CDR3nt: TGTGCCAGCCCCCCCGGCAGGGGAAGGTCCGAAGCTTTCTTT
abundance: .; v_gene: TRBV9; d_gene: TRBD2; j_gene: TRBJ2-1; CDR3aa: CASSEPGTSGRAGQFF; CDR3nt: TGTGCCAGCAGCGAACCCGGGACTAGCGGGAGGGCGGGGCAGTTCTTC
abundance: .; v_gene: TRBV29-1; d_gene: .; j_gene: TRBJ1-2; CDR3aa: CSVDPGTLDGYTF; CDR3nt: TGCAGCGTTGACCCCGGGACACTGGATGGCTACACCTTC
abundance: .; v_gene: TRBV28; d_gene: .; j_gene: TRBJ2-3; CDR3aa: CASSLGEVGTDTQYF; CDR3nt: TGTGCCAGCAGTTTGGGGGAGGTGGGCACAGATACGCAGTATTTT
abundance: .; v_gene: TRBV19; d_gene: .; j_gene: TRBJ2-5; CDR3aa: CASSTHPGWSQETQYF; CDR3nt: TGTGCCAGTAGTACCCACCCCGGGTGGTCCCAAGAGACCCAGTACTTC
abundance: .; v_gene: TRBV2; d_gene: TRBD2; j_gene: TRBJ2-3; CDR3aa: CASFLAGGLF; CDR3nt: TGTGCCAGCTTTCTAGCGGGAGGCCTTTTT
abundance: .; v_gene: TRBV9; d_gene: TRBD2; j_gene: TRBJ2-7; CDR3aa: CASSRDGLAVYEQYF; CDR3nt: TGTGCCAGCAGCCGAGATGGACTAGCGGTCTACGAGCAGTACTTC